This TCR beta chain derives from a study of graft-versus-host responses after intestinal transplantation. About the research overall: Anti-thymocyte globulin induction preceded 2 to 4 years of tacrolimus and steroid maintenance in all recipients.

This clone was recorded once. The antigen remains unidentified. Produced via immunoSEQ multiplex PCR; TCRdb's table is partial and in-frame only. The sample yields about 93,000 clones, 80% to 95% seen once. This CDR3 region has 14 residues. Germline values: CDR1 LNHDA, CDR2 SQIVND (reference sequence). V was clipped by 7 bases and J by 4 bases, with 14 bases between them. The sequence was obtained from a human donor who received an intestinal transplant. The sequences come from unstimulated CD8+ T cells sorted from spleen or lymph node cells, collected before intestinal transplant. The chain is built from TRBV19 and TRBJ1-5; D unresolved. In nucleotides, the CDR3 is TGTGCCAGTACCATTAGTATTACTAATCAGCCCCAGCATTTT. This encodes CASTISITNQPQHF.